A single TCR beta chain is shown here with its context. Its specificity is unknown. This sample is part of a study of cytomegalovirus exposure and HLA in healthy donors. Study-level points and caveats: Among the CMV-associated chains, three were confirmed in vitro as specific for CMV antigens. Reports credit the classifier with highly specific, highly sensitive diagnosis of cytomegalovirus status. The likely origin of a cluster of highly shared sequence variants was a sequencing artifact.

The PCR was carried out with 60 Vbeta primers and 13 Jbeta primers. In the study's own analysis: It was a later analysis that counted approximately 81 million unique TCR beta chains, of which roughly 10 million were shared. Generated by immunoSEQ multiplex PCR, the TCRdb table keeps only in-frame clones and is missing some. The D gene and trimming were derived from the DNA, and the V and J assignments and clone size from that table. The sample has tens of thousands of clones; about 80% are singletons. The germline CDR1 and CDR2 sequences are SGHNT and YYREEE (reference sequence). The CDR3 is 15 residues long. V lost 0 bases to trimming and J lost 2 bases, with 9 bases between them.

The sequence was collected from a male donor in good health and CMV-seronegative. The sequenced sample consisted of PBMCs. V and J are TRBV5-4 and TRBJ2-1; maybe TRBD1 (5 bases). CDR3 amino acids: CASSLVGRPYNEQFF. CDR3 DNA sequence: TGTGCCAGCAGCTTGGTGGGGCGCCCCTACAATGAGCAGTTCTTC.